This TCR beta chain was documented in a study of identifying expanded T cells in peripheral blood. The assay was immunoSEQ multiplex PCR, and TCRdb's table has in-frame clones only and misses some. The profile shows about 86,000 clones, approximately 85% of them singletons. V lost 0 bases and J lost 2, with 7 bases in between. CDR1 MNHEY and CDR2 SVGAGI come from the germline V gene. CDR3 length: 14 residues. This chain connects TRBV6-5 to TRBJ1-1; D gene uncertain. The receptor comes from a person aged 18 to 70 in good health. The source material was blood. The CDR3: CASSYSAVNTEAFF. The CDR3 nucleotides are TGTGCCAGCAGTTACTCGGCAGTCAACACTGAAGCTTTCTTT.